In its sample, the clone carrying this T cell receptor beta chain was seen a few times. Its antigen is as yet unknown. This sample is drawn from a study of radiotherapy plus CTLA-4 blockade in lung cancer. The overall study: Disease control was present in more than 25% of patients, and objective responses in approximately 20%.

Study-level points and caveats: There was expansion of tumor-derived TCR clones in blood after radiotherapy plus ipilimumab. Early clone dynamics of blood T cells, plus interferon-beta, reportedly predicted response best.

Assay used: immunoSEQ multiplex PCR; TCRdb lists only in-frame clones, some missing. Among 80,000 to 95,000 clones listed, less than 90% were seen once. The germline V gene has CDR1 MNHEY and CDR2 SVGAGI. V shed 4 bases, J shed 2 bases, and the junction held 3 bases outside the gene matches. The CDR3 contains 16 residues. Lung cancer patients with chemo-refractory metastatic non-small-cell disease were given focal radiation plus CTLA-4 blockade with ipilimumab. This specimen consisted of peripheral blood, obtained from a patient treated with radiotherapy plus ipilimumab. The TCR comes from a human donor with non-small cell lung cancer who had stable disease on radiotherapy plus ipilimumab. The rearrangement joins TRBV6-5 to TRBJ2-1; 12 nucleotides line up with TRBD2. The CDR3 coding sequence is TGTGCCAGCAGTTCCCGGACTAGCGGGGCCTACAATGAGCAGTTCTTC. This codes for CASSSRTSGAYNEQFF.